Each of the 30 T cell receptor beta chains below was sequenced from the same sample in a study of regulatory T cells in long-lasting Graves disease. This sample's time point: persistent/refractory GD, antithyroid drugs over 5 years with positive TRAb. PBMC-derived RNA was used for the TCR library. HTBI primers from iRepertoire and Arm-PCR of CDR3 regions yielded the TCR beta libraries. Each CDR3 protein gets one entry after TCRdb re-called the multiplex PCR reads with MiXCR. The sample holds some 440,000 distinct CDR3 sequences; less than 25% are singletons and the top ten take 6.5% to 8%. Here the sequenced sample was peripheral blood mononuclear cells (PBMCs), taken when the disease was refractory, from a patient treated with antithyroid drugs. Source of these receptors: a female donor with Graves disease.

This chain uses TRBV7-9 with TRBJ1-1, with D possibly TRBD1 on 6 matching bases. V was clipped by 5 bases and J by 4 bases, with 14 bases between them. The CDR3 is made up of 14 amino acids. Germline CDR1 and CDR2: SEHNR and FQNEAQ (reference sequence). The CDR3 sequence: CASSNRGGGTEAFF. The CDR3 DNA sequence: TGTGCCAGCAGCAATAGGGGGGGTGGCACTGAAGCTTTCTTT.

The V call is TRBV20-1, the J call TRBJ2-4; no firm D call. Trimming removed 0 bases at V and 0 bases at J, with 12 bases between. The CDR3 is 16 residues long. CDR1 is DFQATT and CDR2 is SNEGSKA in the germline V gene (reference sequence). CDR3 residues: CSARDLLNLAKNIQYF. The CDR3, as DNA: TGCAGTGCTAGAGATCTGTTAAACCTAGCCAAAAACATTCAGTACTTC.

This chain joins TRBV28 and TRBJ1-4; maybe TRBD1 (5 bases). The CDR3 loop spans 14 amino acids. CDR1 is MDHEN and CDR2 is SYDVKM in the germline V gene. Trimming took 5 bases from V and 7 from J, leaving 14 bases between them. The CDR3: CASSPPGAGEKLFF. The DNA of the CDR3 is TGTGCCAGCAGTCCCCCCGGGGCGGGTGAAAAACTGTTTTTT.

This clonotype came up many times. The V and J genes are TRBV10-3 and TRBJ2-5; D is unclear. Germline V gene lookup returns CDR1 ENHRY and CDR2 SYGVKD. The length of the CDR3 is 12 residues. The V end lost 8 bases, the J end lost 2 bases, and 9 bases lay between the germline ends. The CDR3 loop is CAIGHDQETQYF. The DNA of the CDR3 is TGTGCCATCGGTCACGATCAAGAGACCCAGTACTTC.

This clonotype was seen repeatedly, ten times or more. V is TRBV29-1 and J is TRBJ2-5, with TRBD2 matching 8 bases. The V gene's germline CDR1 is SQVTM and CDR2 ANQGSEA. This CDR3 contains 14 residues. V was clipped by 8 bases and J by 9 bases; unmatched bases: 17. The CDR3: CSTRGSGTSMAQYF. The CDR3 DNA reads as TGCAGCACCCGGGGTAGCGGGACGAGCATGGCCCAGTACTTC.

This clonotype was observed at least ten times. The gene calls are TRBV5-1 and TRBJ1-2, with D unresolved. V was shortened by 0 bases and J by 8 bases, with 14 bases between the two germline ends. Germline V gene data show CDR1 as SGHRS and CDR2 as YFSETQ. The CDR3 runs to 14 residues. In DNA form, the CDR3 reads TGCGCCAGCAGCTTGGTTTTCGGCAGCTGGGGCTACACCTTC. Protein: CASSLVFGSWGYTF.

This chain connects TRBV6-5 to TRBJ2-6; TRBD1 or TRBD2 may be the D gene (6 bases each). The CDR3 sequence is 16 residues long. V was shortened by 0 bases and J by 7 bases, with 13 bases between the two germline ends. CDR1 is MNHEY and CDR2 is SVGAGI in the germline V gene. The CDR3 region is CASSYSAGGIANVLTF. The DNA of the CDR3 is TGTGCCAGCAGTTACTCGGCCGGGGGCATAGCCAACGTCCTGACTTTC.

This chain uses TRBV20-1 with TRBJ1-1, with D unclear. The ends were cut back, 1 base at V and 4 bases at J, with 10 bases in the middle. Germline CDR1 reads DFQATT; CDR2 reads SNEGSKA (reference sequence). The CDR3 totals 13 residues. DNA for the CDR3: TGCAGTGCTAGAGGAGGAGTCGGCACTGAAGCTTTCTTT. Amino acid sequence: CSARGGVGTEAFF.

The CDR3 loop reads CASSQDGSVSGANVLTF. The CDR3 DNA reads TGTGCCAGCAGCCAAGATGGATCGGTCTCTGGGGCCAACGTCCTGACTTTC. This chain uses TRBV3-1 with TRBJ2-6; no definite D call. The germline V and J ends were trimmed by 0 bases and 0 bases, with 9 bases remaining between them. CDR3 length: 17 residues. Germline values: CDR1 LGHDT, CDR2 YNNKEL (reference sequence).

This clonotype was seen a few times. V and J are TRBV4-2 and TRBJ2-7, with D unresolved. The germline V gene encodes CDR1 LGHNA and CDR2 YNFKEQ. V shed 0 bases and J shed 3 bases, with 6 bases lying between them. The CDR3 spans 13 residues. CDR3 loop: CASSQELHYEQYF. CDR3 DNA sequence: TGTGCCAGCAGCCAAGAACTACACTACGAGCAGTACTTC.

This clonotype has more than one count but fewer than ten. The V call is TRBV4-2, the J call TRBJ2-7; 11 bases align to TRBD1. CDR3 size: 15 residues. The junction had 5 bases not matched to a gene; V was cut back by 4 bases and J by 3 bases. Per germline, CDR1 LGHNA and CDR2 YNFKEQ. The DNA of the CDR3 is TGTGCCAGCAGCCTTGGACAGGGGGCTGGCTACGAGCAGTACTTC. The encoded protein is CASSLGQGAGYEQYF.

This clonotype was picked up a small number of times. The rearrangement uses TRBV15 and TRBJ2-6; D is unclear. Looked up from germline, CDR1 is LNHNV and CDR2 is YYDKDF (reference sequence). The CDR3 has 15 residues. With 4 bases removed from V and 2 bases from J, the gap between germline ends came to 9 bases. The CDR3 protein is CATSKTATGANVLTF. The CDR3 nucleotides read TGTGCCACCAGCAAGACTGCTACTGGGGCCAACGTCCTGACTTTC.

The chain links TRBV5-1 to TRBJ2-4; the D gene is possibly TRBD1 (6 bases). The germline gives CDR1 SGHRS, CDR2 YFSETQ. The CDR3 spans 15 residues. V gave up 2 bases and J gave up 3 bases, with 12 bases separating them. CDR3 in DNA: TGCGCCAGCAGCTTAGCAGGGGCCATCAAAAACATTCAGTACTTC. Protein: CASSLAGAIKNIQYF. Looking up the rest from reference TRBV5-1 and TRBJ2-4 gives the full variable domain: KAGVTQTPRYLIKTRGQQVTLSCSPISGHRSVSWYQQTPGQGLQFLFEYFSETQRNKGNFPGRFSGRQFSNSRSEMNVSTLELGDSALYLCASSLAGAIKNIQYFGAGTRLSVL.

This sequence joins TRBV4-1 and TRBJ1-1; no definite D call. Germline V lookup: CDR1 MGHRA, CDR2 YSYEKL. V was shortened by 7 bases and J by 7 bases, with 25 bases between the two germline ends. This CDR3 has 16 amino acids. The CDR3 nucleotides read TGCGCCAGCAACATAGAGGTAGGAGCGGCACGGATTGAAGCTTTCTTT. It codes for CASNIEVGAARIEAFF.

The V gene is TRBV4-1, the J gene TRBJ2-5; D is perhaps TRBD2 (5 bases). The CDR3 has 15 residues. V was trimmed by 0 bases and J by 5 bases, leaving 13 bases between them. Germline V gives CDR1 MGHRA, CDR2 YSYEKL. Written as DNA, the CDR3 is TGCGCCAGCAGCCAAGATCTTTTCGGGATGGAGACCCAGTACTTC. It encodes CASSQDLFGMETQYF.

The chain couples TRBV12-3 or TRBV12-4 to TRBJ2-2; 9 nucleotides agree with TRBD1. The CDR3 loop spans 17 amino acids. V lost 6 bases to trimming and J lost 5 bases; unmatched junction nucleotides: 13. The CDR3 protein is CASRPNRGRLDTGELFF. The DNA for the CDR3 is TGTGCCAGCAGGCCTAACAGGGGGCGGTTGGATACCGGGGAGCTGTTTTTT.

This clonotype came up many times. The chain employs TRBV28 and TRBJ2-7, with TRBD1 matching over 8 bases. V gave up 5 bases and J gave up 3 bases; unmatched junction bases: 6. This CDR3 has 14 residues. The germline gives CDR1 MDHEN, CDR2 SYDVKM. The CDR3 loop is CASSDYRGFYEQYF. The CDR3 nucleotides are TGTGCCAGCAGTGATTACAGGGGGTTCTACGAGCAGTACTTC.

This clonotype was counted many times. This chain uses TRBV6-5 with TRBJ2-5; 13 nucleotides align to TRBD2. Germline V gene sequence: CDR1 MNHEY, CDR2 SVGAGI. J gave up 1 base and V 4 bases, and 3 bases lay outside the gene matches. This CDR3 has 16 amino acids. CDR3 nucleotide sequence: TGTGCCAGCAGTTCTTGGACTAGCGGGAGCCAAGAGACCCAGTACTTC. Amino acid sequence: CASSSWTSGSQETQYF.

This clonotype was recorded at least ten times. The chain links TRBV20-1 to TRBJ1-5, with D possibly matching TRBD1 (6 bases). V was pared by 6 bases and J by 2 bases, with 17 bases between. Germline V lookup: CDR1 DFQATT, CDR2 SNEGSKA (reference sequence). The CDR3 totals 15 residues. In DNA form, the CDR3 reads TGCAGTGCATCAACAGGGCGACATGGCAATCAGCCCCAGCATTTT. Translating gives CSASTGRHGNQPQHF.

This chain links TRBV19 with TRBJ1-1; TRBD1 might be the D (5 bases). This CDR3 is built from 14 residues. Germline lookup yields CDR1 LNHDA and CDR2 SQIVND (reference sequence). V was pared by 6 bases and J by 5 bases, with 16 bases between. The DNA of the CDR3 is TGTGCCAGTAGGCCGGGAAGGGGTGGGACTGAAGCTTTCTTT. It yields the protein CASRPGRGGTEAFF. Filled out from reference TRBV19 and TRBJ1-1, the complete variable domain reads DGGITQSPKYLFRKEGQNVTLSCEQNLNHDAMYWYRQDPGQGLRLIYYSQIVNDFQKGDIAEGYSVSREKKESFPLTVTSAQKNPTAFYLCASRPGRGGTEAFFGQGTRLTVV.

In this sample, this clonotype turned up many times. The J gene is TRBJ1-1, the V gene TRBV18, with D maybe TRBD1 (6 bases). V lost 2 bases and J lost 3, with 10 bases in between. This CDR3 is built from 14 residues. Germline lookup yields CDR1 KGHSH and CDR2 LQKENI. The CDR3 reads CASSPYRDDTEAFF. CDR3 sequence (DNA): TGTGCCAGCTCACCATACAGGGATGACACTGAAGCTTTCTTT.

This clonotype has ten or more counts. In DNA, the CDR3 is TGTGCCAGCAGTGAGTTAGCGGGAGGGCCCCAAGAGACCCAGTACTTC. Residues: CASSELAGGPQETQYF. This chain connects TRBV6-1 to TRBJ2-5; TRBD2 agrees at 11 bases. The CDR3 has 16 residues. V was clipped by 3 bases and J by 1 base; unmatched bases: 4. Germline values: CDR1 MNHNS, CDR2 SASEGT.

Many counts were recorded for this clonotype. The CDR3 coding sequence is TGTGCCAGCAGTCCTAACAGGGGCTCGGGTGGTTCACCCCTCCACTTT. Translation: CASSPNRGSGGSPLHF. The gene calls are TRBV7-8 and TRBJ1-6, with TRBD1 matching over 7 bases. The CDR3 has 16 residues. Trimming at V came to 6 bases and at J to 9 bases, leaving 14 bases not matched to a gene. Germline assignment: CDR1 SGHVS and CDR2 FQNEAQ.

This clonotype was counted at least ten times. The chain recombines TRBV29-1 with TRBJ2-2, with D perhaps TRBD2 (6 bases). Trimming pared 7 bases from V and 4 bases from J, leaving 19 bases between. The CDR3 length is 15 residues. The V gene's germline CDR1 is SQVTM and CDR2 ANQGSEA. The DNA for the CDR3 is TGCAGCGCTAAAGGCGGGGTTTCGGCCACCGGGGAGCTGTTTTTT. Protein: CSAKGGVSATGELFF.

In this sample, this clonotype turned up many times. The V call is TRBV24-1, the J call TRBJ2-5, with 9 bases identical to TRBD1. The CDR3 is 18 amino acids. The ends lost 5 bases at V and 4 bases at J; junction bases unmatched: 16. Germline loops: CDR1 KGHDR, CDR2 SFDVKD. The CDR3 sequence is CATSGGTGPIFSGETQYF. CDR3 bases: TGTGCCACCAGTGGTGGGACAGGGCCGATATTTAGTGGAGAGACCCAGTACTTC.

This clonotype appeared many times. The rearrangement joins TRBV29-1 to TRBJ2-5; 9 bases fit TRBD2. Germline CDR1 is SQVTM and CDR2 is ANQGSEA. The CDR3 runs to 13 residues. V lost 7 bases, J lost 4 bases, and 7 bases stayed unmatched. For the CDR3, the DNA is TGCAGCGCCCTAGCGGGAAAAGGAGAGACCCAGTACTTC. It translates to CSALAGKGETQYF.

V usage is TRBV4-1 and J usage is TRBJ2-5; D is possibly TRBD2 (5 bases). Germline CDR1 is MGHRA and CDR2 is YSYEKL. V was cut by 4 bases and J by 9 bases, with 15 bases left in between. CDR3 length: 13 residues. The CDR3 coding sequence is TGCGCCAGCAGCCCTTTGGGCCGGCGGGCCCAGTACTTC. Amino acid sequence: CASSPLGRRAQYF.

In its sample, this clonotype was seen many times. The chain recombines TRBV6-1 with TRBJ1-1; D may be TRBD1 (5 bases). Trimming left V 7 bases short and J 0 bases short, with 18 bases between. The CDR3 length is 16 residues. Germline V gene lookup returns CDR1 MNHNS and CDR2 SASEGT. Written as DNA, the CDR3 is TGTGCCAGCATCTCTGGGGGTAGGGGCATGAACACTGAAGCTTTCTTT. This encodes CASISGGRGMNTEAFF.

This clonotype was seen more than once but under ten times. The CDR3 nucleotides are TGTGCCAGCAGTTTATCCGGGTTCCCCTCAGATTGGACCGGGGAGCTGTTTTTT. This codes for CASSLSGFPSDWTGELFF. The chain joins TRBV28 to TRBJ2-2, with D uncertain. Trimming stripped 1 base from V and 5 bases from J, with 20 bases between. The germline V gene encodes CDR1 MDHEN and CDR2 SYDVKM. The CDR3 length is 18 residues.

The table lists this clonotype with many counts. V gene TRBV28 combines with J gene TRBJ1-1; D may be TRBD1 (5 bases). Germline CDR1 MDHEN, CDR2 SYDVKM. The CDR3 contains 14 residues. The ends were cut back, 6 bases at V and 5 bases at J, with 16 bases in the middle. DNA of the CDR3: TGTGCCAGCAGCCAGAGCACGGGGCTGACTGAAGCTTTCTTT. It specifies CASSQSTGLTEAFF.